This note documents a single T cell receptor beta chain sequence. RNA extraction and reverse transcription yielded cDNA as sequencing template. This table comes from immunoSEQ multiplex PCR, and its TCRdb copy is limited to in-frame clones, with some not included. The table lists around 300,000 clones, 60% of them singletons, with 0.75% to 0.95% in the top ten. The data originate from a study of CD8+ T cells in alopecia areata. Treatment in this sample: oral pan-JAK inhibitor, 5-10 mg twice daily. The length of the CDR3 is 14 residues. V trimming: 0 bases; J trimming: 7 bases; junction bases outside the gene matches: 1. Germline CDR1 and CDR2: LGHNA and YNFKEQ.

This sequence was found in a human donor with alopecia areata. The sample in question was CD4+ T cells sorted from blood, obtained at approximately week 51, from a patient treated with tofacitinib. The rearrangement joins TRBV4-2 to TRBJ1-2, with 11 bases lining up with TRBD1. CDR3 bases: TGTGCCAGCAGCCAAGACGGACAGGGGGCTGGCTACACCTTC. It is translated as CASSQDGQGAGYTF.